The 7 T cell receptor beta chains given below trace back to one sample, sequenced in a study of cytomegalovirus exposure and HLA in healthy donors. The PCR had 60 Vbeta and 13 Jbeta primers. Method: immunoSEQ multiplex PCR; TCRdb's copy keeps in-frame clones and lacks some. The data hold about 64,000 clones, with approximately 70% observed a single time. The sample taken for sequencing was PBMCs. Receptors originate from a male donor in good health and CMV-seropositive.

The chain carries TRBV7-2 and TRBJ1-6; TRBD1 might be the D (5 bases). Germline lookup yields CDR1 SGHTA and CDR2 FQGNSA. This CDR3 comprises 17 residues. V lost 5 bases, J lost 7 bases, and 21 bases lay in between. The CDR3 region is CASSVRQSLGWNSPLHF. CDR3 sequence (DNA): TGTGCCAGCAGCGTCCGACAGTCTTTGGGGTGGAATTCACCCCTCCACTTT.

The chain links TRBV9 to TRBJ2-3, with 11 nucleotides matching TRBD1. Losses at the gene ends were 5 bases for V and 0 bases for J; bases not matched to a gene: 8. The germline gives CDR1 SGDLS, CDR2 YYNGEE. The CDR3 sequence is 17 residues long. This CDR3 is CASSGGQGVSSTDTQYF. CDR3 DNA: TGTGCCAGCAGTGGGGGACAGGGGGTATCTAGCACAGATACGCAGTATTTT. Combining the CDR3 with reference TRBV9 and TRBJ2-3 gives the whole variable domain DSGVTQTPKHLITATGQRVTLRCSPRSGDLSVYWYQQSLDQGLQFLIQYYNGEERAKGNILERFSAQQFPDLHSELNLSSLELGDSALYFCASSGGQGVSSTDTQYFGPGTRLTVL.

The chain links TRBV10-1 to TRBJ2-1; tentative D call: TRBD2 (5 bases). V was clipped by 5 bases and J by 0 bases, with 11 bases between them. The CDR3 length is 15 residues. The germline gives CDR1 WNHNN, CDR2 SYGVQD (reference sequence). The CDR3 is CASSREGSSYNEQFF. In DNA form, the CDR3 reads TGCGCCAGCAGTCGGGAAGGAAGCTCCTACAATGAGCAGTTCTTC.

The chain joins TRBV15 to TRBJ1-1; a possible D gene is TRBD1 (5 bases). Trimming removed 8 bases at V and 4 bases at J, with 11 bases between. CDR3 size: 12 residues. The germline CDR1 and CDR2 sequences are LNHNV and YYDKDF (reference sequence). The CDR3 DNA is TGTGCCACCGGCGGGGCCACCACTGAAGCTTTCTTT. Translated: CATGGATTEAFF.

A note on this clone: At one end, the junction sequence differs from germline, possibly due to a read error. The CDR3 is CVSRDSGGGPGTQYF. In DNA form, the CDR3 reads TGTGTCAGCAGAGATAGCGGGGGGGGCCCTGGTACGCAGTATTTT. This chain joins TRBV28 and TRBJ2-3; 11 nucleotides line up with TRBD2. This CDR3 comprises 15 residues. Germline-derived CDR1 and CDR2 are MDHEN and SYDVKM.

This clone was detected only a few times. The junction departs from the called germline gene at one end, perhaps through a read error. Other DNA sequences in the sample encode the same CDR3. The chain carries TRBV5-1 and TRBJ2-1, with TRBD1 identical over 11 bases. Germline V CDR1 and CDR2: SGHRS, YFSETQ. The CDR3 extends over 16 amino acids. This chain's CDR3 is CASSLDRDRGNNEQFF. The CDR3 DNA sequence: TGCGCCAGCAGCTTGGATCGGGACAGGGGGAACAATGAACAGTTCTTC.

The genes are TRBV7-2 and TRBJ2-7; perhaps TRBD2 as D (6 bases). Germline-derived CDR1 and CDR2 are SGHTA and FQGNSA. Trimming cost V 5 bases and J 4 bases, with 15 bases left between them. The CDR3 loop spans 14 amino acids. The CDR3 DNA reads as TGTGCCAGCAGCGCCGGGACTCGACCGTACGAGCAGTACTTC. It yields the protein CASSAGTRPYEQYF.